These 28 T cell receptor beta chains came from one sample sequenced in a study of Graves' ophthalmopathy and Graves' hyperthyroidism. RNA transcripts were the template, and TCR beta CDR3 regions were amplified from them. Second-round multiplex PCR followed a first-round RT-PCR using HTBI primers. TCRdb fed the multiplex PCR reads into MiXCR, producing one record per CDR3 protein. In the table there are 200,000 to 250,000 distinct CDR3 sequences, about 22% of which are singletons. The sample taken for sequencing was peripheral blood. These receptors were obtained from a woman aged 45-59 years with Graves' ophthalmopathy.

This clonotype was seen many times. V usage is TRBV2 and J usage is TRBJ1-6; D is possibly TRBD1 (5 bases). Germline-derived CDR1 and CDR2 are SNHLY and FYNNEI. V shed 4 bases and J shed 6 bases, with 10 bases lying between them. The CDR3 consists of 14 residues. The CDR3 nucleotides are TGTGCCAGCAGTGGGGGGATGGGTAATTCACCCCTCCACTTT. Its protein is CASSGGMGNSPLHF. Complete variable domain (other parts from reference TRBV2 and TRBJ1-6): EPEVTQTPSHQVTQMGQEVILRCVPISNHLYFYWYRQILGQKVEFLVSFYNNEISEKSEIFDDQFSVERPDGSNFTLKIRSTKLEDSAMYFCASSGGMGNSPLHFGNGTRLTVT.

In this sample, this clonotype turned up many times. The V gene is TRBV6-1, the J gene TRBJ1-6, with 7 bases identical to TRBD1. CDR3 length: 17 residues. Germline V gene sequence: CDR1 MNHNS, CDR2 SASEGT. Trimming took 5 bases from V and 0 from J; bases not matched to a gene: 7. The CDR3 bases are TGTGCCAGCAGTACCCAGGGGGGGAGCTCCTATAATTCACCCCTCCACTTT. The encoded protein is CASSTQGGSSYNSPLHF.

A note on this clonotype: This sequence may be a read error, since a much larger clone differs from it by one base. J is TRBJ2-7 and V is TRBV25-1; D gene uncertain. CDR1 is MGHDK, CDR2 SYGVNS, per germline. The CDR3 length is 12 residues. In DNA form, the CDR3 reads TGTGCCAGCAGGGATGGAGCACTCGAGCGGTACTTC. Translated: CASRDGALERYF.

This clonotype was counted a few times. The rearrangement links TRBV7-6 to TRBJ2-2; 7 bases agree with TRBD1. V lost 4 bases and J lost 4; bases outside the gene matches: 6. This CDR3 has 15 residues. Germline V gene lookup returns CDR1 SGHVS and CDR2 FNYEAQ. The CDR3 DNA reads TGTGCCAGCAGCTCACAGGGGTCCGGCACCGGGGAGCTGTTTTTT. This encodes CASSSQGSGTGELFF.

This clonotype was detected many times. Here the CDR3 reads CASTPPGTYGYTF. The CDR3 DNA reads TGTGCCAGCACCCCCCCCGGGACTTATGGCTACACCTTC. The gene calls are TRBV5-5 and TRBJ1-2; perhaps TRBD1 as D (5 bases). The length of the CDR3 is 13 residues. V was clipped by 6 bases and J by 5 bases, with 14 bases between them. Germline V CDR1 and CDR2: SGHKS, YYEKEE (reference sequence).

This clonotype has ten or more counts. V gene TRBV6-5 combines with J gene TRBJ2-7; unclear D gene. The CDR3 is 15 residues long. Germline V CDR1 and CDR2: MNHEY, SVGAGI. V lost 0 bases and J lost 3, with 12 bases in between. This chain's CDR3 is CASSYSGGRIYEQYF. The CDR3 DNA is TGTGCCAGCAGTTACTCCGGCGGCAGAATCTACGAGCAGTACTTC.

The rearrangement uses TRBV6-1 and TRBJ1-5, with D unresolved. V was cut by 2 bases and J by 13 bases, with 12 bases left in between. The CDR3 extends over 12 amino acids. CDR1 MNHNS and CDR2 SASEGT come from the germline V gene. For the CDR3, the DNA is TGTGCCAGCAGTGAACGGGCAGGTGCTCAGCATTTT. Translated, it gives CASSERAGAQHF.

The table lists this clonotype with many counts. The V call is TRBV12-3 or TRBV12-4, the J call TRBJ2-7; maybe TRBD1 (5 bases). CDR3 length: 14 residues. V shed 7 bases and J shed 2 bases, with 15 bases lying between them. The CDR3 loop is CASTKGQGTYEQYF. The CDR3 DNA sequence: TGTGCCAGCACCAAGGGGCAGGGCACCTACGAGCAGTACTTC.

This clonotype showed up many times. The chain uses TRBV2 and TRBJ1-2, with TRBD1 matching 8 bases. CDR1 is SNHLY, CDR2 FYNNEI, per germline. This CDR3 has 11 amino acids. V shed 7 bases and J 7 bases; nucleotides not matched to a gene: 2. The CDR3 region is CASTDRGGYTF. In DNA form, the CDR3 reads TGTGCCAGCACTGACAGGGGTGGCTACACCTTC.

This clonotype has a handful of counts. This rearrangement joins TRBV3-1 to TRBJ1-6, with D tentatively TRBD1 (5 bases). The V gene's germline CDR1 is LGHDT and CDR2 YNNKEL (reference sequence). Deletions cut 5 bases from V and 12 bases from J, with 14 bases between. This CDR3 region has 13 residues. The CDR3 DNA reads as TGTGCCAGCAGCGACTGGGACGGAGGACCCCTCCACTTT. Amino acid sequence: CASSDWDGGPLHF.

The chain couples TRBV11-2 to TRBJ2-7, with 9 bases aligning to TRBD2. The ends lost 0 bases at V and 5 bases at J; junction bases unmatched: 5. The CDR3 has 15 amino acids. Germline V gives CDR1 SGHAT, CDR2 FQNNGV. DNA of the CDR3: TGTGCCAGCAGCTTAGAGTCGAGCGGGAGGAACGAGCAGTACTTC. This encodes CASSLESSGRNEQYF.

The chain joins TRBV11-2 to TRBJ1-1; the match to TRBD1 covers 7 bases. Unmatched junction bases numbered 5, after V lost 5 bases and J lost 5 bases. The CDR3 has 13 residues. Looked up from germline, CDR1 is SGHAT and CDR2 is FQNNGV. The CDR3 is CASSVNRGTEAFF. The CDR3 DNA reads as TGTGCCAGCAGCGTTAACAGGGGAACTGAAGCTTTCTTT.

V usage is TRBV6-1 and J usage is TRBJ1-2; D gene ambiguous. Per the germline V gene, CDR1 is MNHNS and CDR2 is SASEGT. Trimming removed 8 bases from V and 3 bases from J, with 16 bases in between. This CDR3 has 14 amino acids. The CDR3 DNA sequence: TGTGCCAGCCATAAGGGATTACAAGACTATGGCTACACCTTC. Translating it yields CASHKGLQDYGYTF.

In its sample, this clonotype was seen many times. The rearrangement uses TRBV6-4 and TRBJ2-7, with 11 positions matching TRBD2. The length of the CDR3 is 20 residues. Germline V gene lookup returns CDR1 MRHNA and CDR2 SNTAGT. With V trimmed by 6 bases and J by 0 bases, 19 bases remained unmatched. The CDR3 loop is CASRLKTGPGLAGNSYEQYF. CDR3 DNA sequence: TGTGCCAGCAGACTAAAGACAGGACCCGGACTAGCGGGTAACTCCTACGAGCAGTACTTC.

The chain links TRBV29-1 to TRBJ2-5; D not resolved. Germline CDR1 SQVTM, CDR2 ANQGSEA. The CDR3 length is 12 residues. With 5 bases removed from V and 3 bases from J, the gap between germline ends came to 10 bases. CDR3 DNA sequence: TGCAGCGTTCGGAGCAGCGAAGAGACCCAGTACTTC. Translation gives CSVRSSEETQYF.

In this sample, this clonotype turned up a few times. This rearrangement joins TRBV20-1 to TRBJ2-5, with TRBD2 identical over 9 bases. Trimming at V came to 3 bases and at J to 5 bases, leaving 10 bases not matched to a gene. The CDR3 sequence is 15 residues long. In germline, CDR1 is DFQATT, CDR2 SNEGSKA (reference sequence). CDR3 protein: CSASPPSGRRETQYF. The DNA of the CDR3 is TGCAGTGCTAGTCCCCCAAGCGGGAGGAGGGAGACCCAGTACTTC.

In this sample, this clonotype turned up once. The rearrangement uses TRBV24-1 and TRBJ2-5, with 8 bases matching TRBD2. CDR1 is KGHDR, CDR2 SFDVKD, per germline. V lost 2 bases and J lost 4; bases outside the gene matches: 5. The CDR3 is made up of 15 amino acids. The CDR3 DNA is TGTGCCACCAGTGATTCACTAGCGGCCCCAGAGACCCAGTACTTC. As protein: CATSDSLAAPETQYF.

This clonotype was detected a few times. The rearrangement joins TRBV5-1 to TRBJ2-3; 7 bases are shared with TRBD1. The CDR3 spans 14 residues. The V segment lost 1 base and the J segment 3 bases; nucleotides outside the gene matches: 2. Germline V gene sequence: CDR1 SGHRS, CDR2 YFSETQ. The CDR3, as DNA: TGCGCCAGCAGCTTGTGGGGACAGACAGATACGCAGTATTTT. Its protein product is CASSLWGQTDTQYF.

This clonotype was observed at least ten times. V is TRBV20-1 and J is TRBJ2-7; 9 nucleotides match TRBD1. The CDR3 sequence is 13 residues long. CDR1 and CDR2 (germline): DFQATT, SNEGSKA (reference sequence). The V and J ends lost 3 bases and 3 bases, in that order; junction bases with no gene match: 3. CDR3 loop: CSASRDRVYEQYF. CDR3 DNA: TGCAGTGCTAGCCGGGACAGGGTCTACGAGCAGTACTTC.

This clonotype has a count of ten or more. This chain joins TRBV28 and TRBJ1-1; unclear D gene. Germline V lookup: CDR1 MDHEN, CDR2 SYDVKM. The V end lost 6 bases, the J end lost 1 base, and 12 bases lay between the germline ends. The CDR3 runs to 14 residues. CDR3 nucleotides: TGTGCCAGCAGCAGCCCGACTCGGAACACTGAAGCTTTCTTT. Residues: CASSSPTRNTEAFF.

V is TRBV7-9 and J is TRBJ1-3; the D gene is possibly TRBD1 (6 bases). The CDR3 has 15 residues. Looked up from germline, CDR1 is SEHNR and CDR2 is FQNEAQ (reference sequence). Trimming took off 3 bases at V and 0 bases at J, with 9 bases between the two ends. The CDR3 loop is CASSLGQYSGNTIYF. The CDR3 DNA reads TGTGCCAGCAGCTTGGGACAATACTCTGGAAACACCATATATTTT.

The gene calls are TRBV3-1 and TRBJ1-1, with D unresolved. Germline V lookup: CDR1 LGHDT, CDR2 YNNKEL (reference sequence). CDR3 length: 15 residues. Trimming left V 3 bases short and J 4 bases short, with 15 bases between. CDR3 DNA: TGTGCCAGCAGCCAGACTTTGGTAGGTTCCACTGAAGCTTTCTTT. Translating it yields CASSQTLVGSTEAFF.

This clonotype was recorded at least ten times. The chain recombines TRBV12-3 or TRBV12-4 with TRBJ2-7, with 9 positions matching TRBD1. The CDR3 has 15 residues. The trim removed 6 bases at V and 4 bases at J, leaving 10 bases unmatched. The DNA of the CDR3 is TGTGCCAGCAGCATCACCGGGACAGGGATATACGAGCAGTACTTC. Translated: CASSITGTGIYEQYF.

The chain combines TRBV7-3 with TRBJ2-7; D is possibly TRBD2 (6 bases). CDR3 size: 15 residues. The V gene's germline CDR1 is SGHTA and CDR2 FQGTGA. Trimming left V 5 bases short and J 5 bases short, with 19 bases between. CDR3 loop: CASSPRDGGFDEQYF. Written as DNA, the CDR3 is TGTGCCAGCAGCCCTAGGGACGGGGGTTTCGACGAGCAGTACTTC.

The sample holds many counts of this clonotype. V and J are TRBV6-5 and TRBJ1-1; D not resolved. The V end was cut by 4 bases, the J end by 1 base, with 10 bases between. In germline, CDR1 is MNHEY, CDR2 SVGAGI. CDR3 size: 14 residues. This chain's CDR3 is CASSWSGRNTEAFF. The CDR3 bases are TGTGCCAGCAGTTGGTCGGGTCGGAACACTGAAGCTTTCTTT.

The chain has TRBV2 and TRBJ2-7; perhaps TRBD1 as D (6 bases). Germline V gene sequence: CDR1 SNHLY, CDR2 FYNNEI. Trimming left V 7 bases short and J 11 bases short, with 21 bases between. This CDR3 is built from 13 residues. The CDR3 coding sequence is TGTGCCAGCACCATTCCGACAGGAGGTGTTGAGTACTTC. Translated: CASTIPTGGVEYF.

This clonotype was recorded many times. This chain connects TRBV20-1 to TRBJ1-5; TRBD1 agrees at 9 bases. Looked up from germline, CDR1 is DFQATT and CDR2 is SNEGSKA (reference sequence). Unmatched junction bases numbered 5, after V lost 4 bases and J lost 4 bases. This CDR3 comprises 14 residues. CDR3 protein: CSAIQGARNQPQHF. The DNA for the CDR3 is TGCAGTGCTATACAGGGGGCTAGAAATCAGCCCCAGCATTTT.

This clonotype was recorded at least ten times. The chain combines TRBV6-2 or TRBV6-3 with TRBJ2-4; 7 bases map to TRBD1. Germline loops: CDR1 MNHEY, CDR2 SVGEGT. The CDR3 sequence is 14 residues long. V dropped 6 bases and J dropped 0; count of bases not matched to a gene: 2. The DNA of the CDR3 is TGTGCCAGCAGCCGGGACAGAGCCAAAAACATTCAGTACTTC. It specifies CASSRDRAKNIQYF.